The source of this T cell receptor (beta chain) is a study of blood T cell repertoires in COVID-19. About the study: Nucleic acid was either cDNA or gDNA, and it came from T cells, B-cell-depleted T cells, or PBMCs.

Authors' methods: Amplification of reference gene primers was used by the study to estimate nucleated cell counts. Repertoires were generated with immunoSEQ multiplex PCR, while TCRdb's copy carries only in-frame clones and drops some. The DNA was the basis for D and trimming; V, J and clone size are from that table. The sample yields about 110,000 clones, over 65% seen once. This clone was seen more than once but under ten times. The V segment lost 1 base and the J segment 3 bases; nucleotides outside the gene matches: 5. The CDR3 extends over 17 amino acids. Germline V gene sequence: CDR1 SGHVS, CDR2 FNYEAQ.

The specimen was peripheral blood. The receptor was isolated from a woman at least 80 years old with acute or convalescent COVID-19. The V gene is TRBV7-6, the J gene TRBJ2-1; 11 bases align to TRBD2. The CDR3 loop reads CASSLGGTSGSYNEQFF. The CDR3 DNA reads TGTGCCAGCAGCTTAGGCGGGACTAGCGGTAGCTACAATGAGCAGTTCTTC.